This TCR beta chain is from a study of T cell responses to AZD1222 COVID-19 vaccine (dated by TCRdb to the early 2020s). As for the study more broadly: Because spike-specific TCR depth and breadth did not differ between the two schedules, AZD1222 recipients who got a second dose at roughly 4 weeks were pooled with those who got a second dose at roughly 12 weeks. A total of 230 to 250 trial participants underwent TCR sequencing, of whom nearly 210 had received two doses of AZD1222 and roughly 26 had received two doses of the MenACWY control vaccine. Trial participants were enrolled into age subgroups of 18-55, 56-69 and 70-plus years, which contained approximately 150, 30 and 60 TCR-sequenced participants, respectively. What the authors observed across the whole study: Epitopes outside the regions mutated in the B.1.351 and B.1.1.7 variants were reportedly recognized by nearly half of the unique spike-specific TCRs. The whole spike protein was spanned by vaccine-associated CD4 TCRs, and dominant responses were seen in regions 160-218 and 743-854. In the small 56-69-year group, the increase in depth fell short of significance, most likely because of low power. Because no day 14 peak-response samples were available, repertoires were characterized only after the peak T cell response. Conclusions about previously exposed vaccinees are limited, since just six or seven AZD1222 recipients were seropositive for SARS-CoV-2 at baseline. Most participants were white British and females outnumbered males, and the authors suggested that clonal diversity may have been underestimated. After two AZD1222 doses, both the breadth and the depth of spike-specific TCRs were significantly higher than at day 0 and than in MenACWY recipients.

Comments on this clone: Its antigen has not been determined. Within one base of it there is no much larger clone, and no base qualities were kept.

The CDR3 regions of human TCRbeta chains were analyzed by immunosequencing. The paper's processing steps were these. Repertoire TCRs were matched against a reference library of SARS-CoV-2-specific TCRs generated with the MIRA antigen-specificity platform. Breadth meant the fraction of unique TCRs that were SARS-CoV-2-associated, whereas depth meant the fraction of total T cells that were SARS-CoV-2-associated. Each spike-specific TCR was assigned to its reactive spike region and to a CD4 or CD8 class using the MIRA data. Log10-transformed breadth and depth values were compared by one-way ANOVA with Sidak's multiple comparisons tests. TCRdb re-hosts the immuneACCESS table, in-frame sequences only. Its copies lack some clones; in the studies checked, an unresolved V gene accounts for under half of them, and the cause for the rest is not known. The DNA gave D and trimming, while V, J and clone size come from that table. In all, the sample holds under 200,000 clones, and 88% of those were seen once. Jointly, the top ten make up around 5.5% of the sample.

The trim is 3 bases for V and 0 bases for J, with a gap of 9 bases between the germline ends. The CDR3, from cysteine to phenylalanine, totals 14 residues. Solely the CDR3 DNA is kept, with 42 bases framed from the first base. The germline V gene (reference sequence) specifies DFQATT as CDR1 and SNEGSKA as CDR2. The sample's time point label, in plain terms: baseline before first vaccination. The vaccinee samples were drawn from two UK trials, COV001 and COV002, one of which was a single-blind randomized controlled phase 2/3 trial testing AZD1222 (ChAdOx1 nCoV-19) in healthy adults. For TCRbeta chain sequencing, PBMC samples were collected from trial participants at day 0 and at day 28 after the second dose.

The specimen comprised peripheral blood, sampled on day 0 of AZD1222 vaccination. The chain joins TRBV20-1 to TRBJ1-5; there is no confident call for the D gene. The origin of this receptor is an adult in good health. Here is the DNA: TGCAGTGCTAGTGAACAGAATAGCAATCAGCCCCAGCATTTT. Its protein reads: CSASEQNSNQPQHF.